Listed below are T cell receptor beta chains from one sample, sequenced in a study of blood T cell repertoires in COVID-19. Assay: immunoSEQ multiplex PCR; the TCRdb copy retains only in-frame clones and omits some. The table shows 73,000 or so clones, with about 73% occurring only once. Material: peripheral blood. Receptors originate from a man aged 60 to 75 with acute or convalescent COVID-19. Each CDR3 is given with its conserved first and last residue. The D gene is left open where the match is weak. Some rows mark clone size as missing; the rest say once, few, many or name a class of expanded clone.

>TRBV7-6|TRBD1|TRBJ1-3|few|19
CASSSGGGQGRASGNTIYF
TGTGCCAGCAGCTCTGGGGGGGGACAGGGGCGCGCCTCTGGAAACACCATATATTTT
>TRBV27|.|TRBJ2-3|.|13
CASTEGGADTQYF
TGTGCCAGCACCGAGGGGGGGGCAGATACGCAGTATTTT
>TRBV3-1/TRBV3-2|.|TRBJ2-1|.|13
CASSQSTQGEQFF
TGTGCCAGCAGCCAATCTACGCAGGGCGAGCAGTTCTTC
>TRBV4-2|.|TRBJ2-5|.|16
CASSQELAGPEETQYF
TGTGCCAGCAGCCAAGAACTGGCAGGGCCTGAGGAGACCCAGTACTTC
>TRBV10-3|TRBD1|TRBJ2-1|.|13
CAISGQGYNEQFF
TGTGCCATCAGTGGACAGGGGTACAATGAGCAGTTCTTC
>TRBV7-2|.|TRBJ1-5|.|15
CASSLGGIINQPQHF
TGTGCCAGCAGCTTGGGGGGGATAATCAATCAGCCCCAGCATTTT
>TRBV18|TRBD1|TRBJ2-5|.|14
CASSWTGGQETQYF
TGTGCCAGCTCGTGGACAGGGGGCCAAGAGACCCAGTACTTC
>TRBV6-1|TRBD1|TRBJ2-1|.|12
CASSDLDRDKFF
TGTGCCAGCAGTGATCTCGACAGGGATAAGTTCTTC
>TRBV15|.|TRBJ2-1|.|13
CATKGGGVNEQFF
TGTGCCACCAAGGGGGGGGGTGTCAATGAGCAGTTCTTC
>TRBV20-1|.|TRBJ2-3|.|15
CSASGGFTPTDTQYF
TGCAGTGCTAGTGGGGGCTTCACGCCCACAGATACGCAGTATTTT
>TRBV6-5|.|TRBJ1-1|.|15
CASSYSGDSYTEAFF
TGTGCCAGCAGTTATAGCGGTGACAGCTACACTGAAGCTTTCTTT
>TRBV19|TRBD1|TRBJ1-2|few|14
CASSLRQGVYGYTF
TGTGCCAGTAGTCTCCGACAGGGGGTATATGGCTACACCTTC
>TRBV15|.|TRBJ1-4|.|13
CATSRDENGKLFF
TGTGCCACCAGCAGAGACGAGAATGGAAAACTGTTTTTT
>TRBV19|.|TRBJ1-2|.|15
CASSKTYNRADGYTF
TGTGCCAGTAGCAAAACATATAACAGGGCAGACGGCTACACCTTC
>TRBV28|TRBD2|TRBJ2-3|.|14
CASLAGTSTDTQYF
TGTGCCAGTCTAGCGGGAACTAGCACAGATACGCAGTATTTT
>TRBV10-3|TRBD2|TRBJ2-1|.|14
CAISESGTSGGQFF
TGTGCCATCAGTGAGTCGGGGACTAGCGGGGGCCAGTTCTTC
>TRBV11-3|.|TRBJ2-1|few|15
CASSLSAGFNNEQFF
TGTGCCAGCAGCTTAAGCGCGGGGTTCAACAATGAGCAGTTCTTC
>TRBV11-2|TRBD2|TRBJ2-1|once|15
CASSLGASGSEEQFF
TGTGCCAGCAGCTTAGGAGCTAGCGGGAGTGAAGAGCAGTTCTTC
>TRBV11-3|TRBD1|TRBJ2-1|.|15
CASSLEGQGGNEQFF
TGTGCCAGCAGCTTGGAGGGACAGGGTGGAAATGAGCAGTTCTTC
>TRBV12-5|.|TRBJ2-1|.|12
CASGLSGNEQFF
TGTGCTAGTGGTTTGAGCGGCAATGAGCAGTTCTTC
>TRBV11-3|TRBD2|TRBJ2-3|few|15
CASSLSGGATDTQYF
TGTGCCAGCAGCCTTAGCGGGGGGGCAACAGATACGCAGTATTTT
>TRBV5-4|.|TRBJ2-1|few|16
CASSLSRDWNHNEQFF
TGTGCCAGCAGCTTGTCTCGGGACTGGAACCACAATGAGCAGTTCTTC
>TRBV5-1|TRBD2|TRBJ2-2|.|15
CASSFSGGDTGELFF
TGCGCCAGCAGCTTTAGCGGGGGAGACACCGGGGAGCTGTTTTTT
>TRBV19|.|TRBJ2-1|.|14
CASSQANFYNEQFF
TGTGCCAGTAGCCAGGCGAACTTCTACAATGAGCAGTTCTTC
>TRBV2|.|TRBJ1-1|.|15
CASSPERGGDTEAFF
TGTGCCAGCAGTCCTGAAAGGGGTGGAGACACTGAAGCTTTCTTT
>TRBV30|TRBD1|TRBJ1-1|.|13
CAWDRAHNTEAFF
TGTGCCTGGGACAGGGCCCATAACACTGAAGCTTTCTTT
>TRBV24-1|.|TRBJ1-2|.|15
CATSDWEGSGNGYTF
TGTGCCACCAGTGATTGGGAGGGATCAGGTAACGGCTACACCTTC
>TRBV5-4|.|TRBJ2-5|.|18
CASSLTTSSGGPQETQYF
TGTGCCAGCAGCTTGACTACGAGTAGCGGTGGTCCCCAAGAGACCCAGTACTTC
>TRBV13|TRBD1|TRBJ2-3|.|15
CASSFLQGGTDTQYF
TGTGCCAGCAGCTTTCTACAGGGGGGCACAGATACGCAGTATTTT
>TRBV5-4|.|TRBJ2-2|.|13
CASIPDWGGELFF
TGTGCCAGCATCCCGGACTGGGGCGGGGAGCTGTTTTTT
>TRBV11-2|TRBD1|TRBJ2-5|few|16
CASSTDRDRGGETQYF
TGTGCCAGCAGCACGGACCGGGACAGGGGCGGGGAGACCCAGTACTTC
>TRBV30|.|TRBJ2-1|few|14
CAWSNGRKGYEQFF
TGTGCCTGGAGTAATGGGAGAAAGGGCTATGAGCAGTTCTTC
>TRBV9|.|TRBJ1-2|.|14
CASSVTPDSYGYTF
TGTGCCAGCAGCGTAACCCCGGACAGCTATGGCTACACCTTC
>TRBV24-1|.|TRBJ1-2|few|14
CATSESRVSYGYTF
TGTGCCACCAGTGAGTCCAGGGTTAGCTATGGCTACACCTTC
>TRBV2|TRBD2|TRBJ2-5|.|13
CASTGGSLETQYF
TGTGCCAGCACCGGGGGGTCCTTGGAGACCCAGTACTTC
>TRBV24-1|TRBD1|TRBJ1-5|.|17
CATSDAGTGGTNQPQHF
TGTGCCACCAGTGACGCCGGGACAGGGGGTACCAATCAGCCCCAGCATTTT
>TRBV18|.|TRBJ1-1|once|13
CASSENAGTEAFF
TGTGCCAGCTCAGAGAACGCCGGCACTGAAGCTTTCTTT
>TRBV4-1|.|TRBJ2-3|.|20
CASSQLPGTTGTFSTDTQYF
TGCGCCAGCAGCCAATTGCCAGGGACGACGGGGACATTTAGCACAGATACGCAGTATTTT
>TRBV18|TRBD2|TRBJ2-2|.|16
CASSPPGLAGTGELFF
TGTGCCAGCTCACCACCGGGACTAGCGGGCACCGGGGAGCTGTTTTTT
>TRBV5-4|TRBD2|TRBJ2-3|few|19
CASSFRTSGSSKSTDTQYF
TGTGCCAGCAGCTTCAGGACTAGCGGGAGTAGTAAGAGCACAGATACGCAGTATTTT
>TRBV3-1/TRBV3-2|.|TRBJ1-3|.|13
CASSQSAGNTIYF
TGTGCCAGCAGCCAATCAGCTGGAAACACCATATATTTT
>TRBV30|.|TRBJ1-3|.|16
CAWSGSQGSAGNTIYF
TGTGCCTGGAGTGGAAGCCAGGGGAGTGCTGGAAACACCATATATTTT
>TRBV7-9|.|TRBJ2-5|.|14
CASSNRDTQETQYF
TGTGCCAGCAGCAACCGGGACACCCAAGAGACCCAGTACTTC
>TRBV7-3|TRBD2|TRBJ2-5|few|16
CASSLEGASGGETQYF
TGTGCCAGCAGCTTAGAAGGGGCTAGCGGTGGGGAGACCCAGTACTTC
>TRBV28|TRBD1|TRBJ2-1|.|15
CASRRPGQGAGEQFF
TGTGCCAGCAGAAGACCGGGACAGGGGGCCGGAGAGCAGTTCTTC
>TRBV2|TRBD2|TRBJ2-3|few|16
CASSKGYGGGQDTQYF
TGTGCCAGCAGTAAGGGCTATGGGGGAGGGCAAGATACGCAGTATTTT
>TRBV5-1|TRBD1|TRBJ1-3|.|13
CASSLQGADTIYF
TGCGCCAGCAGCTTACAGGGGGCAGACACCATATATTTT
>TRBV6-5|.|TRBJ2-5|.|11
CASGQGETQYF
TGTGCCAGCGGGCAGGGAGAGACCCAGTACTTC
>TRBV6-5|.|TRBJ1-4|.|13
CASSSSVREKLFF
TGTGCCAGCAGTTCCTCCGTGCGGGAAAAACTGTTTTTT
>TRBV6-1|.|TRBJ2-5|.|14
CASSEASRAETQYF
TGTGCCAGCAGTGAAGCGTCCAGGGCGGAGACCCAGTACTTC
>TRBV5-6|.|TRBJ2-2|.|15
CASSLGGGNTGELFF
TGTGCCAGCAGCTTGGGAGGGGGGAACACCGGGGAGCTGTTTTTT
>TRBV7-8|.|TRBJ2-2|.|13
CASSQTGSRELFF
TGTGCCAGCAGCCAAACAGGATCGCGGGAGCTGTTTTTT
>TRBV11-2|.|TRBJ1-2|.|14
CASSPHQGTYGYTF
TGTGCCAGCAGCCCCCACCAGGGTACCTATGGCTACACCTTC